This T cell receptor beta chain emerged from a study of blood T cell repertoires in COVID-19. Per the study methods: Estimated nucleated cell counts came from reference gene primer amplification. Clones were sequenced by immunoSEQ multiplex PCR, and TCRdb holds only the in-frame ones, with some missing. That table is the source of V, J and clone size, and D and trimming were worked out from the DNA. The top ten clones hold 1.8% of a sample with about 120,000 clones, 90% of them seen once. The CDR3 sequence is 13 residues long. With 7 bases clipped from V and 8 bases from J, the junction kept 10 bases outside the gene matches. Germline V CDR1 and CDR2: SNHLY, FYNNEI.

Source material: peripheral blood. V usage is TRBV2 and J usage is TRBJ1-2, with 7 bases identical to TRBD1. This receptor was identified in a human donor with active COVID-19. The donor label of this sample is uncertain. The CDR3 sequence is CASIREPGQGYTF. The CDR3 nucleotides read TGTGCCAGCATCCGAGAACCGGGACAGGGCTACACCTTC.